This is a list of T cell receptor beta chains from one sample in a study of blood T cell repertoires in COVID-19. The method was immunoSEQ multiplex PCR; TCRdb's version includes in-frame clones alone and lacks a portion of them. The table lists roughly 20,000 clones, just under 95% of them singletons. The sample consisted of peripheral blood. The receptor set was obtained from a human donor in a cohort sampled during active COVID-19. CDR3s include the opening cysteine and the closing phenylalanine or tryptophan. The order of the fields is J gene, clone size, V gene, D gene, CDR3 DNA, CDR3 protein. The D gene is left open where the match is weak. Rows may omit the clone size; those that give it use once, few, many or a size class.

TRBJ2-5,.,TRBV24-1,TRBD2,TGTGCCACCAGTGATTTGCTAGCGGGAGGGAAGGAGACCCAGTACTTC,CATSDLLAGGKETQYF
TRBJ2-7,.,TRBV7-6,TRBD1,TGTGCCAGCAGCTCCGGGACAGGGACCTACGAGCAGTACTTC,CASSSGTGTYEQYF
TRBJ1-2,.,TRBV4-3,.,TGCGCCAGCAGCCAAGATCTCTGGACAGCCGATGGCTACACCTTC,CASSQDLWTADGYTF
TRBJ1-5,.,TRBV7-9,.,TGTGCCAGCAGCCAAGGTGGGCTCAGGGGCAAGTCGAGCAATCAGCCCCAGCATTTT,CASSQGGLRGKSSNQPQHF
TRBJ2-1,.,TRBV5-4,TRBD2,TGTGCCAGCAGCTTGACGCCTAGCGGGCTGCAGTTCTTC,CASSLTPSGLQFF
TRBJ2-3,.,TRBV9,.,TGTGCCAGCAGCGTAGACGGGTGGGGCACAGATACGCAGTATTTT,CASSVDGWGTDTQYF
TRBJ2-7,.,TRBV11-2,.,TGTGCCAGCAGCTTCCAGTATGGGGGCACCTCCTACGAGCAGTACTTC,CASSFQYGGTSYEQYF
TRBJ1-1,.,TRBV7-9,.,TGTGCCAGCAGCTCCGACGGGGAGAACACTGAAGCTTTCTTT,CASSSDGENTEAFF
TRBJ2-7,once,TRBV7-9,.,TGTGCCAGCAGCCCCGCCGGGACACCGACCTACGAGCAGTACTTC,CASSPAGTPTYEQYF
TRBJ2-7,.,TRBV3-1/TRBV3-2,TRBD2,TGTGCCAGCAGCCGTACTAGCGGGAGCTACGAGCAGTACTTC,CASSRTSGSYEQYF
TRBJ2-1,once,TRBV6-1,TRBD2,TGTGCCAGCAGTGAAGGACTAGCGGGGCCACCTGGGGCTGAGCAGTTCTTC,CASSEGLAGPPGAEQFF
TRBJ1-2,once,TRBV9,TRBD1,TGTGCCAGCAGCCTCTCAGACAGGGTGAGGGGCTACACCTTC,CASSLSDRVRGYTF
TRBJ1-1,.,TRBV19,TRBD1,TGTGCCAGTAACATGGGGACAGCCAAAGAAGCTTTCTTT,CASNMGTAKEAFF
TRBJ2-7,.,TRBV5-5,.,TGTGCCAGCAGCTTGATGGGCGCTTACGAGCAGTACTTC,CASSLMGAYEQYF
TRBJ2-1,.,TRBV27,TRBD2,TGTGCCAGCAGCAGGACTAGCGGGGTTTACAATGAGCAGTTCTTC,CASSRTSGVYNEQFF
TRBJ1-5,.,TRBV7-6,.,TGTGCCAGCAGCTTAACAGGGAGTAGCAATCAGCCCCAGCATTTT,CASSLTGSSNQPQHF
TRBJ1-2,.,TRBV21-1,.,TGTGCCAGCAGCCTTCGGACAGGGAATCTTTGGGGCTACACCTTC,CASSLRTGNLWGYTF
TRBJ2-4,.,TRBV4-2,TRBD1,TGTGCCAGCAGCCATGACAGGGATGCCAAAAACATTCAGTACTTC,CASSHDRDAKNIQYF
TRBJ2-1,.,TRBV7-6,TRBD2,TGTGCCAGCAGCCACGGACTAGCGGGTTACTCCTACAATGAGCAGTTCTTC,CASSHGLAGYSYNEQFF
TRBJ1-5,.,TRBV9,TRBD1,TGTGCCAGCAGCCGAGGGGACAGGGGTAATCAGCCCCAGCATTTT,CASSRGDRGNQPQHF
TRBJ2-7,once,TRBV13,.,TGTGCCAGCAGCTTAACGGTGAGCGAGCAGTACTTC,CASSLTVSEQYF
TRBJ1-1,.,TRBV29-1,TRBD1,TGCAGCGTTGAGGCACAGGGGTCCCTTAAAGGAACTGAAGCTTTCTTT,CSVEAQGSLKGTEAFF
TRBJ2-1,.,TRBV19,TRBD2,TGTGCCAGTCAACTCACCCTCCCGGGGGGTGAGCAGTTCTTC,CASQLTLPGGEQFF
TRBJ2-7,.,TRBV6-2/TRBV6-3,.,TGTGCCAGCAGTAGCCGGGGACAAGGGGAGCAGTACTTC,CASSSRGQGEQYF
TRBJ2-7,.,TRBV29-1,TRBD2,TGCAGCGTTGAAGTCTTGGGCGGGAGACCCTACGAGCAGTACTTC,CSVEVLGGRPYEQYF
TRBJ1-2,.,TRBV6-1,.,TGTGCCAGCAGTGAAGCGGGGGGGGGAGTAGATGGCTACACCTTC,CASSEAGGGVDGYTF
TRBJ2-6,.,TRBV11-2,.,TGTGCCAGCAGCTTAGTTGGGCAAGACTCTGGGGCCAACGTCCTGACTTTC,CASSLVGQDSGANVLTF
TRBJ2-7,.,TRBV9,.,TGTGCCAGCAGCGTAGCCGACAGCCCCTACGAGCAGTACTTC,CASSVADSPYEQYF
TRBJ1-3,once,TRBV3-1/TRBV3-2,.,TGTGCCAGCAGCCCGGACTCCTCGAGCTCTGGAAACACCATATATTTT,CASSPDSSSSGNTIYF
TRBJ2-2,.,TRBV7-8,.,TGTGCCAGCAGCTTATCGGCGGGACTCCTGAACACCGGGGAGCTGTTTTTT,CASSLSAGLLNTGELFF
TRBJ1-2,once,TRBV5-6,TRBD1,TGTGCCAGCAGCTTGTGGACAGGGGGACGTTATGGCTACACCTTC,CASSLWTGGRYGYTF
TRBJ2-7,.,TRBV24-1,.,TGTGCCACCCCACTAATTTCCGGGAGAGCCTACGAGCAGTACTTC,CATPLISGRAYEQYF
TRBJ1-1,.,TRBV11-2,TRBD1,TGTGCCAGCAGCTTACAGGGGGCGTGGGTTGAAGCTTTCTTT,CASSLQGAWVEAFF
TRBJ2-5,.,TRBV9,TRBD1,TGTGCCAGCAGCGTGGGACAGCTAGTTGGAGAGACCCAGTACTTC,CASSVGQLVGETQYF
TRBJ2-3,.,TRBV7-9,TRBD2,TGTGCCAGCAGCTTGCGGACTAGCGGAACAGATACGCAGTATTTT,CASSLRTSGTDTQYF
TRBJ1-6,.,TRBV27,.,TGTGCCAGCTGGAGCTCCTATAATTCACCCCTCCACTTT,CASWSSYNSPLHF
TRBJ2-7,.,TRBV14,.,TGTGCCAGCAGCCCAGGGTCTTTGGGGTCCGAGCAGTACTTC,CASSPGSLGSEQYF
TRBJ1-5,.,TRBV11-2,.,TGTGCCAGCAGCTTAGAGGGGAGGTCGCCCCAGCATTTT,CASSLEGRSPQHF
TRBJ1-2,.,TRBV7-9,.,TGTGCCAGCAGCTTAGTGACATCCAACCCAAATGGCTACACCTTC,CASSLVTSNPNGYTF
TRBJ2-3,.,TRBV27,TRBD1,TGTGCCAGCAGTCTAGGGACAGACCCAAGCACAGATACGCAGTATTTT,CASSLGTDPSTDTQYF
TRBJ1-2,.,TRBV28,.,TGTGCCAGCAGTCGCTGGGGGCAGTTACTTAACTATGGCTACACCTTC,CASSRWGQLLNYGYTF
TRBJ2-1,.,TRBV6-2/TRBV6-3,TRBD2,TGTGCCAGCAGTTCCCGGGTTCTAGAGAGCGGGGCATACAATGAGCAGTTCTTC,CASSSRVLESGAYNEQFF
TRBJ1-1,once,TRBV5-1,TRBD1,TGCGCCAGCAGCTTATGGGACAGCAACATCCTGAACACTGAAGCTTTCTTT,CASSLWDSNILNTEAFF
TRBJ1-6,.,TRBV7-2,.,TGTGCCAGCAGCTTAGGCCCAGGCAATAATTCACCCCTCCACTTT,CASSLGPGNNSPLHF
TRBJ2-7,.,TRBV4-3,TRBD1,TGCGCCAGCAGCCAAGGAGGAGGACAGGGGGGCGAGCAGTACTTC,CASSQGGGQGGEQYF
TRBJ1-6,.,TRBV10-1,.,TGCGCCAGCAGTGAGTGGCCCCCGGGGATGACTAATTCACCCCTCCACTTT,CASSEWPPGMTNSPLHF
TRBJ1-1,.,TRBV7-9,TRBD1,TGTGCCAGCAGCTCTACAGGGGGCCCTGAAGCTTTCTTT,CASSSTGGPEAFF
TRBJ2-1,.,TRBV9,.,TGTGCCAGCAGCGTAGTGGGGGCGGGCGAGCAGTTCTTC,CASSVVGAGEQFF
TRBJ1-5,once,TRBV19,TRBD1,TGTGCCAGTAGTTGGGACAGTTATAGCAATCAGCCCCAGCATTTT,CASSWDSYSNQPQHF
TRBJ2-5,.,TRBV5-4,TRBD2,TGTGCCAGCAGCCCCGGGACTAGCGGGGGGCAGGGGACCCAGTACTTC,CASSPGTSGGQGTQYF
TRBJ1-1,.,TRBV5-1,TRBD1,TGCGCCAGCAGCTTTTTCCCCAGACAGGGGGCTGAAGCTTTCTTT,CASSFFPRQGAEAFF
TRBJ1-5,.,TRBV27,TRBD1,TGTGCCAGCAGCAAACCGACAGGGGATCAGCCCCAGCATTTT,CASSKPTGDQPQHF
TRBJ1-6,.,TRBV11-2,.,TGTGCCAGCAGCTTACAGACCTATAATTCACCCCTCCACTTT,CASSLQTYNSPLHF
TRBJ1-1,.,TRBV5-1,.,TGCGCCAGCAGCCTTTACATGAACACTGAAGCTTTCTTT,CASSLYMNTEAFF
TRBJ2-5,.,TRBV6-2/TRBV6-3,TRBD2,TGTGCCAGTAGTGGGGGACGACGGGAGGGCCCCGAGACCCAGTACTTC,CASSGGRREGPETQYF